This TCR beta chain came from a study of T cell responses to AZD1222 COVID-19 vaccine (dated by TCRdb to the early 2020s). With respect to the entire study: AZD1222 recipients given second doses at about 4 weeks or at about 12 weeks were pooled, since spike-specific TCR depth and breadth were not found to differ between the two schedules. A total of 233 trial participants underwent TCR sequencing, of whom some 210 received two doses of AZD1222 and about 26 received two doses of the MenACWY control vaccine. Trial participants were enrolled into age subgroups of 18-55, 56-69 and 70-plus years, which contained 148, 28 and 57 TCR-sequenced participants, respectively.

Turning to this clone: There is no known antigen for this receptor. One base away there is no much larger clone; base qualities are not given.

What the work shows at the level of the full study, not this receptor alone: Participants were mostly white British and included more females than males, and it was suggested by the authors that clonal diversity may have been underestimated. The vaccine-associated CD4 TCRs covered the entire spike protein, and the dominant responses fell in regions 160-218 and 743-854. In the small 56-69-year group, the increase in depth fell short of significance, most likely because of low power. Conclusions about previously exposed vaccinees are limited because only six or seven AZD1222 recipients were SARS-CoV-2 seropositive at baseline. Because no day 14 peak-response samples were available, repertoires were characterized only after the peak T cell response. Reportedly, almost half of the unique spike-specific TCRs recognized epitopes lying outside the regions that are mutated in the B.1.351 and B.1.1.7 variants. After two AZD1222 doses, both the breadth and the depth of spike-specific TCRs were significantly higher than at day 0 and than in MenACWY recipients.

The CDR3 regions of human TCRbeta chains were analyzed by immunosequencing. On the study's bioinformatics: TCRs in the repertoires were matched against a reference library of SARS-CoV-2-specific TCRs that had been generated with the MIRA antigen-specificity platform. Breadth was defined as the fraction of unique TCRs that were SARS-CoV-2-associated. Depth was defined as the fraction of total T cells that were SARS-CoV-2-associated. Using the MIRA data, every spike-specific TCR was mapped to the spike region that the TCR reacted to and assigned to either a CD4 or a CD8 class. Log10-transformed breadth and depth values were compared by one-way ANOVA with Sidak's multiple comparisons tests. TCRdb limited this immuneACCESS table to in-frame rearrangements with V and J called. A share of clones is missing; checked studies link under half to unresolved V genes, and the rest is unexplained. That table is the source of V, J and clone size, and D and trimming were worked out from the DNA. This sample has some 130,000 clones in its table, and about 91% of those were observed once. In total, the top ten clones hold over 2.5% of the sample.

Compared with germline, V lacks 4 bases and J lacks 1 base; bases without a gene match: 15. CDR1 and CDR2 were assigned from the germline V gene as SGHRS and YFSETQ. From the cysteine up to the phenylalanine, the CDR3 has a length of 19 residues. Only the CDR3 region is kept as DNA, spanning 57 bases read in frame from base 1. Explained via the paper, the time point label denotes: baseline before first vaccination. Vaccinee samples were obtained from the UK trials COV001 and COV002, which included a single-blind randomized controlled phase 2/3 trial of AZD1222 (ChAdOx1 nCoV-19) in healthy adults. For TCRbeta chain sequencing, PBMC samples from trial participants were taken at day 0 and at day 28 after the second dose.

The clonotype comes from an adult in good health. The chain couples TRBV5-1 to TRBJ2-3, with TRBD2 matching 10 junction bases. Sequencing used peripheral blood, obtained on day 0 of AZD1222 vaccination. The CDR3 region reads CASSKVRASGSGGTDTQYF. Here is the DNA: TGCGCCAGCAGCAAGGTTAGGGCTAGCGGGAGTGGAGGCACAGATACGCAGTATTTT.